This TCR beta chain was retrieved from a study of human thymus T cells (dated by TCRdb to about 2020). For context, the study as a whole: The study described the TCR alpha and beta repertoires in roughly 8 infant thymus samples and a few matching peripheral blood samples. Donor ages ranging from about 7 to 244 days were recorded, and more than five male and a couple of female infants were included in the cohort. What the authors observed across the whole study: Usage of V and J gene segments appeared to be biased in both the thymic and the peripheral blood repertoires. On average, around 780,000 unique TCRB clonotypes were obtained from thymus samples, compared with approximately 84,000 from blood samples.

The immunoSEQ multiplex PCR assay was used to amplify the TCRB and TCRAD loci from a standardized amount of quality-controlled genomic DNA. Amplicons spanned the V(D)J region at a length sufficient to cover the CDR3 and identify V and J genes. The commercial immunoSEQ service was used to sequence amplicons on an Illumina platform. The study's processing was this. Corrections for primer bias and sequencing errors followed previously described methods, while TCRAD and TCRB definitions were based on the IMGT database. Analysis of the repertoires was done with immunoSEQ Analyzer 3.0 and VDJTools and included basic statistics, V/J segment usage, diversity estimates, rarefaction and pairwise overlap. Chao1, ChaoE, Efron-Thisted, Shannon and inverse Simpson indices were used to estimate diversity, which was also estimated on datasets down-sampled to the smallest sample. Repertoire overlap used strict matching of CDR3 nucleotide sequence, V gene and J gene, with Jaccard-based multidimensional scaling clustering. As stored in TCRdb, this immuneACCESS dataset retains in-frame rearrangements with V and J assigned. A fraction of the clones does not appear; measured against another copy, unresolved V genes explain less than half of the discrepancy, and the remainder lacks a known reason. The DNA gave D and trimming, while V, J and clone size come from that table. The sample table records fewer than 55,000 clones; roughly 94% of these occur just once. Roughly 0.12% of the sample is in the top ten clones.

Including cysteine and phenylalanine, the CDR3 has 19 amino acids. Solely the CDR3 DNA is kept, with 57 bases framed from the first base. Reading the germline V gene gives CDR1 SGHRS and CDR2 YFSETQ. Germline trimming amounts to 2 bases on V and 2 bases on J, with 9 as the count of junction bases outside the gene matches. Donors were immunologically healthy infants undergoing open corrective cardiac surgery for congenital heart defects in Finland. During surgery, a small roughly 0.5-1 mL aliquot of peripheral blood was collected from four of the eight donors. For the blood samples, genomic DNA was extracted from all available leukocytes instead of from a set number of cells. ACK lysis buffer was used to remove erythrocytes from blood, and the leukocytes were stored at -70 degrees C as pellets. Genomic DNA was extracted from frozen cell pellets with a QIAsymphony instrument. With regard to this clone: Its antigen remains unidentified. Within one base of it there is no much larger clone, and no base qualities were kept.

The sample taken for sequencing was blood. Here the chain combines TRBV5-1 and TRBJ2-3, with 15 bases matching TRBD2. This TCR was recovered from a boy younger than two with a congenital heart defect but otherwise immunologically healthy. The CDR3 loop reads CASSFSSGLAGGITDTQYF. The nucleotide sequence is TGCGCCAGCAGCTTCAGTTCGGGACTAGCGGGGGGAATCACAGATACGCAGTATTTT.